Below are 21 T cell receptor beta chains sequenced from a single sample in a study of blood T cell repertoires in COVID-19. Clones were sequenced by immunoSEQ multiplex PCR, and TCRdb holds only the in-frame ones, with some missing. The data contain 300,000 or so clones, roughly 90% of them singletons. Material: PBMCs or T cells enriched from blood (not recorded which). The receptors originated from a woman under 40 who had recovered from COVID-19.

The J gene is TRBJ2-7, the V gene TRBV7-9, with 12 bases lining up with TRBD2. Germline lookup yields CDR1 SEHNR and CDR2 FQNEAQ (reference sequence). The V and J ends lost 5 bases and 3 bases, in that order; junction bases with no gene match: 5. The CDR3 has 15 amino acids. CDR3 sequence: CASSPVTSGSYEQYF. The CDR3 coding sequence is TGTGCCAGCAGCCCGGTGACTAGCGGGAGCTACGAGCAGTACTTC.

V and J are TRBV24-1 and TRBJ2-3, with TRBD1 matching over 9 bases. The V segment lost 7 bases and the J segment 3 bases; nucleotides outside the gene matches: 4. This CDR3 is 14 amino acids long. In germline, CDR1 is KGHDR, CDR2 SFDVKD. CDR3 residues: CATRPTGGTDTQYF. For the CDR3, the DNA is TGTGCCACCAGACCGACAGGGGGTACAGATACGCAGTATTTT.

This chain joins TRBV5-1 and TRBJ1-1; 10 bases agree with TRBD1. Germline CDR1 reads SGHRS; CDR2 reads YFSETQ. J gave up 3 bases and V 3 bases, and 5 bases lay outside the gene matches. CDR3 length: 15 residues. CDR3 amino acids: CASSSDRGEDTEAFF. The CDR3 region has the DNA TGCGCCAGCAGCTCGGACAGGGGGGAAGACACTGAAGCTTTCTTT.

This chain uses TRBV6-5 with TRBJ2-5; TRBD1 matches 7 bases. There are 13 residues in the CDR3. The ends lost 7 bases at V and 5 bases at J; junction bases unmatched: 7. Germline CDR1 MNHEY, CDR2 SVGAGI. This CDR3 reads CASNVLQGETQYF. CDR3 sequence (DNA): TGTGCCAGCAATGTCCTACAGGGGGAGACCCAGTACTTC.

The gene calls are TRBV6-6 and TRBJ2-3, with D unresolved. V lost 0 bases, J lost 5 bases, and 6 bases lay in between. In germline, CDR1 is MNHNY, CDR2 SVGAGI (reference sequence). This CDR3 is built from 13 residues. As DNA, the CDR3 is TGTGCCAGCAGTTACTCACGAGGAGATACGCAGTATTTT. This encodes CASSYSRGDTQYF.

The chain carries TRBV6-6 and TRBJ2-7, with 8 bases lining up with TRBD2. The CDR3 loop spans 14 amino acids. Germline CDR1 reads MNHNY; CDR2 reads SVGAGI (reference sequence). V lost 5 bases and J lost 3; bases outside the gene matches: 6. CDR3 in DNA: TGTGCCAGCAGTAACCGGACTAGCCACTACGAGCAGTACTTC. It codes for CASSNRTSHYEQYF.

As DNA, the CDR3 is TGCGCCAGCAGCTTGGACCTTTTGAGTGGAAACACCATATATTTT. Its protein product is CASSLDLLSGNTIYF. The rearrangement uses TRBV5-1 and TRBJ1-3; D gene ambiguous. Germline CDR1 and CDR2: SGHRS and YFSETQ. With 0 bases removed from V and 3 bases from J, the gap between germline ends came to 10 bases. The CDR3 consists of 15 residues. Filled out from reference TRBV5-1 and TRBJ1-3, the complete variable domain reads KAGVTQTPRYLIKTRGQQVTLSCSPISGHRSVSWYQQTPGQGLQFLFEYFSETQRNKGNFPGRFSGRQFSNSRSEMNVSTLELGDSALYLCASSLDLLSGNTIYFGEGSWLTVV.

The gene calls are TRBV3-1 (or the pseudogene TRBV3-2) and TRBJ2-3; 8 bases agree with TRBD2. Germline V gene data show CDR1 as LGHDT and CDR2 as YNNKEL (reference sequence). V lost 1 base and J lost 3; bases outside the gene matches: 6. The CDR3 contains 16 residues. The CDR3 spells CASSQGIGGGTDTQYF. The DNA of the CDR3 is TGTGCCAGCAGCCAAGGGATCGGGGGGGGGACAGATACGCAGTATTTT.

In this sample, this clone turned up a few times. The chain links TRBV6-2 or TRBV6-3 to TRBJ2-2; TRBD2 is a possible D gene (6 bases). Germline V gene sequence: CDR1 MNHEY, CDR2 SVGEGT. The CDR3 has 17 residues. V lost 4 bases to trimming and J lost 4 bases, with 19 bases between them. The CDR3 sequence is CASSLGSGGGGTGELFF. The CDR3 bases are TGTGCCAGCAGTTTGGGGAGTGGGGGAGGTGGCACCGGGGAGCTGTTTTTT.

This sequence joins TRBV14 and TRBJ1-5; 9 bases agree with TRBD1. V shed 3 bases and J 5 bases; nucleotides not matched to a gene: 8. The CDR3 length is 16 residues. Germline CDR1 is SGHDN and CDR2 is FVKESK. The CDR3 spells CASSHLNRDRDQPQHF. The CDR3 DNA reads as TGTGCCAGCAGCCACCTAAACCGGGACAGGGATCAGCCCCAGCATTTT.

This rearrangement joins TRBV18 to TRBJ2-3; TRBD2 might be the D (6 bases). V was cut by 4 bases and J by 3 bases, with 20 bases left in between. The germline CDR1 and CDR2 sequences are KGHSH and LQKENI. CDR3 length: 17 amino acids. The CDR3 sequence: CASSRTGSSGGTDTQYF. CDR3 in DNA: TGTGCCAGCTCACGTACCGGGAGCTCAGGTGGGACAGATACGCAGTATTTT.

This chain uses TRBV5-1 with TRBJ2-1, with 8 bases fitting TRBD2. CDR1 and CDR2 from the germline V gene are SGHRS and YFSETQ. J was trimmed by 6 bases and V by 0 bases; bases with no gene match: 5. This CDR3 has 15 amino acids. The CDR3 sequence: CASSLAGGRTNEQFF. As DNA, the CDR3 is TGCGCCAGCAGCTTGGCCGGCGGGAGGACCAATGAGCAGTTCTTC.

The rearrangement links TRBV7-2 to TRBJ2-7; maybe TRBD2 (5 bases). This CDR3 is built from 15 residues. The ends were cut back, 2 bases at V and 4 bases at J, with 15 bases in the middle. Germline CDR1 and CDR2: SGHTA and FQGNSA. This chain's CDR3 is CASSLWAGSVYEQYF. DNA for the CDR3: TGTGCCAGCAGCTTATGGGCGGGTAGTGTGTACGAGCAGTACTTC.

CDR3 bases: TGTGCCAGCAGCGTAGCTCTAGCTCCCCCCTCCTACAATGAGCAGTTCTTC. It codes for CASSVALAPPSYNEQFF. V is TRBV9 and J is TRBJ2-1, with a possible D match to TRBD2 (5 bases). The length of the CDR3 is 17 residues. CDR1 and CDR2 from the germline V gene are SGDLS and YYNGEE. Trimming cost V 0 bases and J 0 bases, with 13 bases left between them.

V is TRBV18 and J is TRBJ2-5, with D unclear. CDR1 and CDR2 (germline): KGHSH, LQKENI. The V end was cut by 5 bases, the J end by 1 base, with 5 bases between. CDR3 length equals 12 residues. This chain's CDR3 is CASSGPQETQYF. The CDR3 DNA follows: TGTGCCAGCTCAGGGCCCCAAGAGACCCAGTACTTC.

The chain is built from TRBV2 and TRBJ2-3, with a weak D call TRBD2 (6 bases). The CDR3 sequence is 16 residues long. Looked up from germline, CDR1 is SNHLY and CDR2 is FYNNEI. V lost 3 bases and J lost 3, with 16 bases in between. As DNA, the CDR3 is TGTGCCAGCAGTGATAGTGAGTGGGCGGGAACAGATACGCAGTATTTT. It specifies CASSDSEWAGTDTQYF.

V usage is TRBV6-5 and J usage is TRBJ1-4, with D uncertain. This CDR3 contains 12 residues. Trimming took 5 bases from V and 8 from J, leaving 9 bases between them. In germline, CDR1 is MNHEY, CDR2 SVGAGI. The CDR3, as DNA: TGTGCCAGCAGTCTACGGAGGGAAAAACTGTTTTTT. Its translation is CASSLRREKLFF.

V and J are TRBV10-2 and TRBJ2-7; a possible D gene is TRBD2 (5 bases). Trimming pared 4 bases from V and 0 bases from J, leaving 10 bases between. The length of the CDR3 is 14 residues. Germline values: CDR1 WSHSY, CDR2 SAAADI. As DNA, the CDR3 is TGCGCCAGCAGTGGGGTAGCGCACTCCTACGAGCAGTACTTC. As protein: CASSGVAHSYEQYF.

This clone turned up a few times. V is TRBV6-1 and J is TRBJ2-2; 13 bases agree with TRBD2. CDR1 and CDR2 (germline): MNHNS, SASEGT. V dropped 2 bases and J dropped 3; count of bases not matched to a gene: 6. This CDR3 is built from 18 residues. The CDR3 bases are TGTGCCAGCAGTGAAAAGTGGGGACTAGCGGGACACACCGGGGAGCTGTTTTTT. Protein sequence: CASSEKWGLAGHTGELFF.

The chain recombines TRBV30 with TRBJ1-3; 10 nucleotides line up with TRBD1. V lost 5 bases, J lost 3 bases, and 7 bases stayed unmatched. The CDR3 loop spans 15 amino acids. Germline CDR1 reads GTSNPN; CDR2 reads SVGIG (reference sequence). In DNA, the CDR3 is TGTGCCTGGGGTACCCGGGACAGGGGTGGAAACACCATATATTTT. Protein product: CAWGTRDRGGNTIYF.

This clone was recorded only once. This sequence joins TRBV3-1 (or the pseudogene TRBV3-2) and TRBJ2-7, with TRBD1 identical over 8 bases. V shed 4 bases, J shed 4 bases, and the junction held 9 bases outside the gene matches. The CDR3 has 15 residues. The V gene's germline CDR1 is LGHDT and CDR2 YNNKEL (reference sequence). The CDR3 protein is CASSPGTGGRYEQYF. CDR3 nucleotides: TGTGCCAGCAGCCCCGGAACAGGGGGTAGGTACGAGCAGTACTTC.